What follows is one TCR beta chain and its context. Trimming cost V 1 base and J 3 bases, with 6 bases left between them. In germline, CDR1 is SGHTA, CDR2 FQGNSA. CDR3 length: 13 amino acids. Here immunoSEQ multiplex PCR was the method, and the copy in TCRdb shows in-frame clones only, minus some. The sample yields about 50,000 clones, about 88% seen once. This specimen comes from a study of OX40 agonist ivuxolimab in advanced cancers. Study background: Patients were dosed with the agonistic anti-OX40 (CD134) antibody ivuxolimab. Dosing consisted of intravenous ivuxolimab at 0.01 to 10 mg/kg every 2 weeks.

This receptor was identified in an adult with an advanced solid tumor such as melanoma, head and neck, liver or kidney cancer. The rearrangement uses TRBV7-2 and TRBJ2-5; D not resolved. Sequences were derived from CD4+ or CD8+ T cells sorted from blood, sampled in a trial of the OX40 agonist ivuxolimab. The CDR3 is CASSLVAEETQYF. CDR3 bases: TGTGCCAGCAGCTTAGTGGCGGAAGAGACCCAGTACTTC.